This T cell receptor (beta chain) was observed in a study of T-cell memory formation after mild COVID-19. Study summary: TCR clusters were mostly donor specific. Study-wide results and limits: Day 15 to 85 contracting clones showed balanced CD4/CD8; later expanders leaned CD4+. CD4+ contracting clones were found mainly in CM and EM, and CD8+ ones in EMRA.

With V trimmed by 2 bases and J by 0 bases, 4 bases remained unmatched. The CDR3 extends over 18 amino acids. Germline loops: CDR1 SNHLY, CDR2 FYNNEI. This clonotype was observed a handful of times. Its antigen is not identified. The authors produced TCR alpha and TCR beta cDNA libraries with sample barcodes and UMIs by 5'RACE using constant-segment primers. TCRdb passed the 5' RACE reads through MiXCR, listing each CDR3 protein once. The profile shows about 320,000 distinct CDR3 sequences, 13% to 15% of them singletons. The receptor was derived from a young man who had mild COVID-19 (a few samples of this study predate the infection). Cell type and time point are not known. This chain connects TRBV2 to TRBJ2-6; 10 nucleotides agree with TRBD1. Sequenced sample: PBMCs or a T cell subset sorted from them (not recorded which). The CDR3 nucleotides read TGTGCCAGCAGTGAAAAGGGACAGGGGTTCTCTGGGGCCAACGTCCTGACTTTC. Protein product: CASSEKGQGFSGANVLTF.